The T cell receptor (beta chain) under discussion was sequenced for a study of T cell repertoires in cytomegalovirus infection. Study details: Researchers turned to recently identified HLA-C-restricted CMV epitopes as well as well-studied HLA-B-restricted ones. Public signatures in TCR beta pointed to CMV infection and matching HLA type. Study-wide findings and caveats: Frequencies of public TCR beta families were cumulated, and this identified carriers of CMV plus the relevant HLA.

This clonotype was counted between two and nine times. Antigen unknown. TCRdb used MiXCR to reprocess the reads, holding one entry per CDR3 protein. The data hold roughly 150,000 distinct CDR3 sequences, with over 25% observed a single time. The clonotype was recovered from a human donor in good health (CMV status not recorded). Some clones in this sample may be carry-over from other donors' samples. The material sequenced was CD8+ T cells from cultured PBMCs, taken from culture after CMV antigen stimulation.

CDR3 sequence: CASSGKRGPGTAREQYF. DNA of the CDR3: TGCGCCAGCAGCGGTAAGCGGGGGCCGGGAACGGCACGGGAGCAGTACTTC. The gene calls are TRBV5-1 and TRBJ2-7, with 8 positions matching TRBD2. This CDR3 is built from 17 residues. Germline lookup yields CDR1 SGHRS and CDR2 YFSETQ. V was pared by 4 bases and J by 7 bases, with 19 bases of the junction left unmatched.